The 8 T cell receptor beta chains below were found in one sample sequenced in a study of blood T cell repertoires in COVID-19. The method was immunoSEQ multiplex PCR; TCRdb's version includes in-frame clones alone and lacks a portion of them. The table lists roughly 54,000 clones, 80% to 90% of them singletons. Sequenced sample: peripheral blood. The receptors shown here come from a human donor in a cohort sampled during active COVID-19.

The chain employs TRBV27 and TRBJ2-7; a possible D gene is TRBD1 (6 bases). Trimming pared 0 bases from V and 3 bases from J, leaving 12 bases between. Looked up from germline, CDR1 is MNHEY and CDR2 is SMNVEV (reference sequence). The CDR3 runs 15 residues. This CDR3 is CASSLSSRGLYEQYF. The CDR3 DNA reads as TGTGCCAGCAGTTTATCCTCCAGGGGCCTCTACGAGCAGTACTTC.

The J gene is TRBJ1-2, the V gene TRBV19, with a weak D call TRBD1 (6 bases). This CDR3 has 14 residues. The V gene lost 5 bases and the J gene lost 2 bases, with 12 bases spanning the gap. CDR1 is LNHDA, CDR2 SQIVND, per germline (reference sequence). The CDR3 region is CASSSLRGNYGYTF. Here the CDR3 DNA reads TGTGCCAGTAGTTCCCTCAGGGGCAACTATGGCTACACCTTC.

A remark on this clone: At one end the junction does not follow the germline gene, possibly because of a read error. The rearrangement uses TRBV2 and TRBJ1-1; 9 bases line up with TRBD1. Germline V gives CDR1 SNHLY, CDR2 FYNNEI. The CDR3 has 13 amino acids. The CDR3 reads CASIGQGNPEAFF. The CDR3 nucleotides are TGTGCCAGCATCGGACAGGGGAACCCTGAAGCTTTCTTT.

In this sample, this clone turned up once. The J gene is TRBJ1-1, the V gene TRBV3-1 (or the pseudogene TRBV3-2); TRBD1 is a possible D gene (5 bases). This CDR3 comprises 15 residues. V gave up 1 base and J gave up 3 bases, with 12 bases separating them. From germline, CDR1 is LGHDT and CDR2 YNNKEL (reference sequence). This chain's CDR3 is CASSQAGGVDTEAFF. The CDR3 coding sequence is TGTGCCAGCAGCCAAGCCGGGGGAGTGGACACTGAAGCTTTCTTT.

The chain combines TRBV19 with TRBJ1-3; D remains ambiguous. The V end was cut by 7 bases, the J end by 1 base, with 5 bases between. The CDR3 covers 12 residues. Looked up from germline, CDR1 is LNHDA and CDR2 is SQIVND (reference sequence). The CDR3 sequence: CASTLSGNTIYF. CDR3 coding DNA: TGTGCCAGTACCCTATCTGGAAACACCATATATTTT.

V and J are TRBV6-5 and TRBJ2-3; 10 bases align to TRBD2. This CDR3 region has 15 residues. The germline V gene has CDR1 MNHEY and CDR2 SVGAGI. V lost 0 bases and J lost 4; bases outside the gene matches: 1. The CDR3 nucleotides read TGTGCCAGCAGTTACTCCGGGACTAGCGCAGATACGCAGTATTTT. This codes for CASSYSGTSADTQYF.

The chain links TRBV5-3 to TRBJ1-2; D is unresolved. TRBV5-3 has ORF status, its function being uncertain. Trimming left V 6 bases short and J 2 bases short, with 8 bases between. CDR3 length: 12 residues. The chain's CDR3 is CARIYGNYGYTF. CDR3 nucleotides: TGTGCCAGAATCTACGGGAACTATGGCTACACCTTC.

V gene TRBV5-1 combines with J gene TRBJ1-4; TRBD1 might be the D (6 bases). Germline CDR1 SGHRS, CDR2 YFSETQ. This CDR3 is built from 15 residues. Trimming took 3 bases from V and 7 from J, leaving 16 bases between them. CDR3 nucleotide sequence: TGCGCCAGCAGCTCAAACAGGGTACGTGGTGAAAAACTGTTTTTT. Translating it yields CASSSNRVRGEKLFF.